This note documents a single T cell receptor beta chain sequence. Antigen specificity is unknown. This sample is drawn from a study of OX40 agonist ivuxolimab in advanced cancers. At the level of the study: Participants, around 80% male, averaged approximately 65 years of age, ranging from about 23 to 79. Three patients responded partially, comprising one with hepatocellular carcinoma and two with cutaneous melanoma. Study-wide results and limits: At doses 0.1 to 3.0 mg/kg, CD4+ and CD8+ clones expanded. Some of the lowest clonal expansion was seen in partial responders at 0.1-3.0 mg/kg.

Germline V gene sequence: CDR1 SEHNR, CDR2 FQNEAQ (reference sequence). This CDR3 spans 14 amino acids. V dropped 5 bases and J dropped 2 bases, with 12 bases sitting between them. TCRdb keeps only in-frame clones here, not all; method: immunoSEQ multiplex PCR. The sample has tens of thousands of clones; about 93% are singletons. This rearrangement joins TRBV7-9 to TRBJ1-1; D possibly corresponds to TRBD1 (6 bases). This TCR was recovered from an adult with an advanced solid tumor such as melanoma, head and neck, liver or kidney cancer. Specimen: CD4+ or CD8+ T cells sorted from blood, collected in a trial of the OX40 agonist ivuxolimab. This CDR3 reads CASSPGTSNTEAFF. DNA of the CDR3: TGTGCCAGCAGCCCTGGGACAAGCAACACTGAAGCTTTCTTT.